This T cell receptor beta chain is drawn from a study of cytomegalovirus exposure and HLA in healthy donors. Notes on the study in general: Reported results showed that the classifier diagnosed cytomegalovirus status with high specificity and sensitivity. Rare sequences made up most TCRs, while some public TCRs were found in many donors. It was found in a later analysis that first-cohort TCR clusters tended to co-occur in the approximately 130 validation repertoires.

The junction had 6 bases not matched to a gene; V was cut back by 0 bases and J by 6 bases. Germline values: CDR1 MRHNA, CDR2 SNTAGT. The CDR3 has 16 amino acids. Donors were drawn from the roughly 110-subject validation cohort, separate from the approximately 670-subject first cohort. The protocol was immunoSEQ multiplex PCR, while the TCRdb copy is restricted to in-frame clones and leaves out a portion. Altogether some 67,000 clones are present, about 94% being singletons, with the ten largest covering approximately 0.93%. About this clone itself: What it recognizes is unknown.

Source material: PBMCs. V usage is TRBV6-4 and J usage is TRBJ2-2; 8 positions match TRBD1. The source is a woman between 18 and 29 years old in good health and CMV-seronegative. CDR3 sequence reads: CASSDSGQGMAGELFF. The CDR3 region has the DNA TGTGCCAGCAGTGACTCCGGACAGGGAATGGCCGGGGAGCTGTTTTTT.